These T cell receptor beta chains were read from a single sample in a study of blood T cells in healthy people across ages. TCRdb recomputed calls from the 5' RACE reads with MiXCR, one row per CDR3 protein. Here the sample spans hundreds of thousands of distinct CDR3 sequences, about 25% being singletons. The sequencing input was blood. These TCRs come from a woman aged 70 to 79 in good health. Each CDR3 is given with its conserved first and last residue. A D gene is named only where the DNA matches it firmly.

J: TRBJ1-6
V: TRBV11-2
D: .
CDR3: CASSLGGTYNSPLHF

J: TRBJ2-5
V: TRBV7-9
D: .
CDR3: CASPLPQGFQETQYF

J: TRBJ2-3
V: TRBV12-3/TRBV12-4
D: .
CDR3: CASSPDVSDTQYF

J: TRBJ2-5
V: TRBV24-1
D: .
CDR3: CATSDAGRMETQYF

J: TRBJ2-7
V: TRBV19
D: .
CDR3: CASSMSRYSYEQYF

J: TRBJ2-1
V: TRBV6-2/TRBV6-3
D: TRBD2
CDR3: CASSYRLAGGSGQFF

J: TRBJ1-2
V: TRBV20-1
D: .
CDR3: CSARATGNYGYTF

J: TRBJ2-4
V: TRBV12-3/TRBV12-4
D: .
CDR3: CASGPGDIQYF

J: TRBJ2-5
V: TRBV2
D: TRBD2
CDR3: CAGMAGGWMETQYF

J: TRBJ2-5
V: TRBV11-2
D: .
CDR3: CASSLADSQETQYF

J: TRBJ1-1
V: TRBV29-1
D: TRBD1
CDR3: CSVEGYRTGGGNTEAFF

J: TRBJ2-2
V: TRBV6-2/TRBV6-3
D: .
CDR3: CASSRKGARTGELFF

J: TRBJ2-7
V: TRBV28
D: TRBD1
CDR3: CASRPRGTGLVYEQYF

J: TRBJ2-1
V: TRBV20-1
D: .
CDR3: CSAPWGVEQFF

J: .
V: TRBV3-1
D: .
CDR3: CASSQTGLRNEQFF

J: TRBJ2-5
V: TRBV7-2
D: .
CDR3: CASSLGPWGQQETQYF

J: TRBJ2-3
V: TRBV7-2
D: .
CDR3: CASSLGGAGFTDTQYF

J: TRBJ2-6
V: TRBV28
D: .
CDR3: CASSFRLPGSGANVLTF

J: TRBJ1-3
V: TRBV4-3
D: .
CDR3: CASSQDARASGNTIYF

J: TRBJ1-2
V: TRBV27
D: .
CDR3: CASSLTGASNYGYTF

J: TRBJ2-2
V: TRBV6-6
D: .
CDR3: CASSYIEGVSSGELFF

J: TRBJ1-6
V: TRBV28
D: .
CDR3: CASLSSYNSPLHF

J: TRBJ1-4
V: TRBV27
D: .
CDR3: CASSSYRVNEKLFF

J: TRBJ1-5
V: TRBV7-6
D: .
CDR3: CASSLDGTGPQHF

J: TRBJ2-1
V: TRBV6-2/TRBV6-3
D: TRBD1
CDR3: CASSGTGRRHEQFF

J: TRBJ2-7
V: TRBV20-1
D: TRBD2
CDR3: CSASLASGMYEQYF

J: .
V: TRBV6-6
D: .
CDR3: CASSYERIYEQYF

J: TRBJ1-3
V: TRBV28
D: .
CDR3: CASSLSHRGNTIYF

J: TRBJ1-4
V: TRBV20-1
D: TRBD1
CDR3: CSARDQGQGATNETLFF

J: .
V: TRBV14
D: TRBD2
CDR3: CASSPLAEVNEQFF

J: TRBJ1-2
V: TRBV20-1
D: TRBD1
CDR3: CSARETGKTNYGYTF

J: TRBJ2-2
V: TRBV3-1
D: TRBD2
CDR3: CASSLRLARNTGELFF

J: TRBJ2-7
V: TRBV28
D: .
CDR3: CASSLGLEGYEQYF

J: TRBJ2-4
V: TRBV12-5
D: .
CDR3: CASGEKTVAKNIQYF

J: TRBJ2-5
V: TRBV4-3
D: .
CDR3: CASSQVGPGVKFF

J: TRBJ2-7
V: TRBV29-1
D: .
CDR3: CSVAYRAREQYF

J: TRBJ2-3
V: TRBV5-5
D: TRBD2
CDR3: CASSPATSGRLFTDTQYF

J: TRBJ1-3
V: TRBV28
D: .
CDR3: CATRGGTNSGNTIYF

J: TRBJ2-3
V: TRBV20-1
D: .
CDR3: CSRDSYTDTQYF

J: TRBJ2-1
V: TRBV10-3
D: .
CDR3: CAISVEQYNEQFF

J: TRBJ1-3
V: TRBV29-1
D: .
CDR3: CSVGGTKAGNTIYF